These 25 T cell receptor beta chains originate from one sample sequenced in a study of blood T cell repertoires in COVID-19. Repertoires were generated with immunoSEQ multiplex PCR, while TCRdb's copy carries only in-frame clones and drops some. The table shows fewer than 200,000 clones, with roughly 80% occurring only once. Sequencing input: PBMCs or T cells enriched from blood (not recorded which). The receptors come from a middle-aged woman with acute COVID-19.

J is TRBJ2-7 and V is TRBV30, with 13 bases aligning to TRBD2. J gave up 7 bases and V 1 base, and 10 bases lay outside the gene matches. Germline V gene data show CDR1 as GTSNPN and CDR2 as SVGIG (reference sequence). The CDR3 spans 16 residues. CDR3 coding DNA: TGTGCCTGGAGTGCGAGGACTAGCGGGAGTTCACTGGAGCAGTACTTC. It encodes CAWSARTSGSSLEQYF.

The V and J genes are TRBV2 and TRBJ1-1; possibly TRBD1 for D (5 bases). Germline V gene lookup returns CDR1 SNHLY and CDR2 FYNNEI. V gave up 6 bases and J gave up 1 base, with 15 bases separating them. The CDR3 covers 15 residues. CDR3 nucleotide sequence: TGTGCCAGCAGGGAGCAGGGATTTGCGAACACTGAAGCTTTCTTT. Its protein product is CASREQGFANTEAFF.

This chain uses TRBV5-4 with TRBJ1-1; maybe TRBD1 (6 bases). V lost 7 bases and J 10 bases, leaving 20 bases between the germline ends. Germline values: CDR1 SGHNT, CDR2 YYREEE (reference sequence). This CDR3 has 13 residues. As DNA, the CDR3 is TGTGCCAGCGGGGCACAGGGAGCCGAGAGAGCTTTCTTT. Amino acid sequence: CASGAQGAERAFF.

J is TRBJ1-1 and V is TRBV9, with D unclear. V lost 0 bases, J lost 1 base, and 7 bases lay in between. Germline CDR1 reads SGDLS; CDR2 reads YYNGEE. The CDR3 runs 14 residues. The CDR3 here is CASSVDLPNTEAFF. The CDR3 DNA reads as TGTGCCAGCAGCGTAGATCTACCGAACACTGAAGCTTTCTTT.

The chain carries TRBV28 and TRBJ2-3; 11 nucleotides match TRBD1. V dropped 6 bases and J dropped 5; count of bases not matched to a gene: 10. CDR3 length: 16 residues. CDR1 and CDR2 (germline): MDHEN, SYDVKM. CDR3 protein: CASSQLGQGAEDTQYF. The CDR3 bases are TGTGCCAGCAGCCAACTCGGACAGGGGGCGGAAGATACGCAGTATTTT.

The CDR3 protein is CASGSQGALETQYF. The DNA of the CDR3 is TGTGCTAGTGGTTCCCAGGGGGCGCTTGAGACCCAGTACTTC. This rearrangement joins TRBV12-5 to TRBJ2-5; TRBD1 matches 8 bases. The CDR3 has 14 residues. Germline assignment: CDR1 LGHNT and CDR2 FRNRAP. V dropped 4 bases and J dropped 5; count of bases not matched to a gene: 6.

V usage is TRBV25-1 and J usage is TRBJ2-1, with D uncertain. The CDR3 consists of 15 residues. The germline CDR1 and CDR2 sequences are MGHDK and SYGVNS. The V and J ends lost 2 bases and 2 bases respectively, with 10 bases between them. The CDR3 loop is CASSEATAPYNEQFF. The CDR3 coding sequence is TGTGCCAGCAGTGAAGCTACAGCACCCTACAATGAGCAGTTCTTC.

The CDR3 is CASSRAGGSLGDTQYF. The CDR3 DNA reads as TGTGCCAGCAGCCGAGCGGGAGGGTCCTTAGGGGATACGCAGTATTTT. The chain couples TRBV7-8 to TRBJ2-3; 10 nucleotides agree with TRBD2. CDR1 and CDR2 from the germline V gene are SGHVS and FQNEAQ. With V trimmed by 5 bases and J by 6 bases, 11 bases remained unmatched. The CDR3 sequence is 16 residues long.

This clone was observed once. The chain is built from TRBV3-1 (or the pseudogene TRBV3-2) and TRBJ2-5, with 7 bases that match TRBD2. With 1 base clipped from V and 2 bases from J, the junction kept 7 bases outside the gene matches. The germline V gene encodes CDR1 LGHDT and CDR2 YNNKEL (reference sequence). The CDR3 has 16 amino acids. In DNA, the CDR3 is TGTGCCAGCAGCCAAGGGGCGGGGGAAATACAAGAGACCCAGTACTTC. Encoded protein: CASSQGAGEIQETQYF.

The chain recombines TRBV5-1 with TRBJ1-1; D not certain. The CDR3 totals 13 residues. V was clipped by 5 bases and J by 4 bases, with 12 bases between them. Germline lookup yields CDR1 SGHRS and CDR2 YFSETQ. CDR3 in amino acids: CASRPDSLTEAFF. CDR3 DNA sequence: TGCGCCAGCAGACCCGATTCACTCACTGAAGCTTTCTTT. Supplemented by reference TRBV5-1 and TRBJ1-1, the full variable domain reads KAGVTQTPRYLIKTRGQQVTLSCSPISGHRSVSWYQQTPGQGLQFLFEYFSETQRNKGNFPGRFSGRQFSNSRSEMNVSTLELGDSALYLCASRPDSLTEAFFGQGTRLTVV.

The chain couples TRBV25-1 to TRBJ2-2; no definite D call. Trimming took off 4 bases at V and 3 bases at J, with 3 bases between the two ends. CDR3 length: 12 amino acids. Germline lookup yields CDR1 MGHDK and CDR2 SYGVNS. CDR3 region: CASSVDTGELFF. CDR3 sequence (DNA): TGTGCCAGCAGTGTAGACACCGGGGAGCTGTTTTTT.

V usage is TRBV18 and J usage is TRBJ1-2, with D possibly matching TRBD1 (5 bases). From germline, CDR1 is KGHSH and CDR2 LQKENI. The V gene lost 3 bases and the J gene lost 0 bases, with 11 bases spanning the gap. This CDR3 is built from 15 residues. The CDR3: CASSPTTVTNYGYTF. The CDR3 DNA reads as TGTGCCAGCTCACCGACGACAGTAACTAACTATGGCTACACCTTC.

The chain couples TRBV18 to TRBJ1-1; a possible D gene is TRBD1 (6 bases). The germline CDR1 and CDR2 sequences are KGHSH and LQKENI. The CDR3 contains 13 residues. V was pared by 4 bases and J by 1 base, with 7 bases between. The CDR3 bases are TGTGCCAGCTCACTGGACAGGAACACTGAAGCTTTCTTT. As protein: CASSLDRNTEAFF.

Points on this clone: The sample carries other DNA sequences with the same CDR3. This chain links TRBV5-1 with TRBJ1-4; D possibly corresponds to TRBD1 (6 bases). The CDR3 runs 14 residues. The germline V gene encodes CDR1 SGHRS and CDR2 YFSETQ. V dropped 0 bases and J dropped 8 bases, with 11 bases sitting between them. CDR3 DNA sequence: TGCGCCAGCAGCTTGGAAGGGGGATCGGAAAAACTGTTTTTT. It translates to CASSLEGGSEKLFF.

The chain carries TRBV27 and TRBJ2-7; a weak D match, TRBD2 (6 bases). V was pared by 2 bases and J by 2 bases, with 22 bases between. This CDR3 region has 18 residues. Germline lookup yields CDR1 MNHEY and CDR2 SMNVEV (reference sequence). The CDR3 region has the DNA TGTGCCAGCAGTTTAATATCTATGGTCGGGGGATTTCCCTACGAGCAGTACTTC. Residues: CASSLISMVGGFPYEQYF.

The chain links TRBV7-8 to TRBJ1-5, with D hard to call. Germline assignment: CDR1 SGHVS and CDR2 FQNEAQ. The CDR3 is 15 amino acids. V shed 1 base and J shed 7 bases, with 14 bases lying between them. CDR3 amino acids: CASSLERGRGQPQHF. The CDR3 DNA is TGTGCCAGCAGCTTAGAACGAGGGCGGGGACAGCCCCAGCATTTT.

J is TRBJ2-3 and V is TRBV25-1; 11 bases map to TRBD2. CDR1 and CDR2 (germline): MGHDK, SYGVNS. With V trimmed by 3 bases and J by 5 bases, 1 base remained unmatched. The CDR3 runs 14 residues. The CDR3 here is CASSDLAGGDTQYF. As DNA, the CDR3 is TGTGCCAGCAGTGATCTAGCGGGAGGAGATACGCAGTATTTT.

Only one count was recorded for this clone. V is TRBV28 and J is TRBJ2-7; D may be TRBD2 (6 bases). CDR1 and CDR2 (germline): MDHEN, SYDVKM. The CDR3 runs to 13 residues. V gave up 4 bases and J gave up 4 bases, with 11 bases separating them. In DNA form, the CDR3 reads TGTGCCAGCAGTTCCGCGGGAAGGTACGAGCAGTACGTC. This encodes CASSSAGRYEQYV.

A few counts support this clone. The V call is TRBV19, the J call TRBJ1-1; 8 nucleotides line up with TRBD1. CDR3 length: 17 residues. The ends lost 1 base at V and 4 bases at J; junction bases unmatched: 11. Germline CDR1 and CDR2: LNHDA and SQIVND (reference sequence). CDR3 amino acids: CASSIARSEDRGTEAFF. The DNA for the CDR3 is TGTGCCAGTAGTATAGCCCGGTCCGAAGACAGGGGCACTGAAGCTTTCTTT.

The V and J genes are TRBV27 and TRBJ1-2; D possibly corresponds to TRBD1 (6 bases). The CDR3 has 14 amino acids. Deletions cut 6 bases from V and 8 bases from J, with 19 bases between. CDR1 is MNHEY, CDR2 SMNVEV, per germline (reference sequence). This CDR3 is CASSKGDPRRGYTF. CDR3 coding DNA: TGTGCCAGCAGCAAGGGGGACCCTCGTCGCGGCTACACCTTC.

V gene TRBV5-1 combines with J gene TRBJ2-1, with no clear D. This CDR3 region has 15 residues. V lost 2 bases, J lost 5 bases, and 14 bases lay in between. In germline, CDR1 is SGHRS, CDR2 YFSETQ. The CDR3 loop reads CASSFRPDNDNEQFF. The CDR3 region has the DNA TGCGCCAGCAGCTTCCGTCCTGACAATGACAATGAGCAGTTCTTC.

For the CDR3, the DNA is TGTGCCAGCACCGACTTCACCGGGGAGCTGTTTTTT. This codes for CASTDFTGELFF. The chain recombines TRBV7-9 with TRBJ2-2; no firm D call. V was pared by 7 bases and J by 4 bases, with 7 bases between. Germline values: CDR1 SEHNR, CDR2 FQNEAQ (reference sequence). CDR3 length equals 12 residues.

This clone was seen repeatedly, ten times or more. The CDR3 loop reads CATSDISGTSSYNEQFF. The DNA of the CDR3 is TGTGCCACCAGTGATATCAGCGGGACCTCATCCTACAATGAGCAGTTCTTC. The J gene is TRBJ2-1, the V gene TRBV24-1, with 7 bases fitting TRBD2. V was clipped by 3 bases and J by 1 base; unmatched bases: 8. This CDR3 spans 17 amino acids. Germline CDR1 reads KGHDR; CDR2 reads SFDVKD.

In this sample, this clone turned up a few times. This rearrangement joins TRBV24-1 to TRBJ2-2, with 10 bases matching TRBD1. With 4 bases clipped from V and 7 bases from J, the junction kept 8 bases outside the gene matches. Per germline, CDR1 KGHDR and CDR2 SFDVKD. This CDR3 has 16 residues. For the CDR3, the DNA is TGTGCCACCAGTGACCGCTGGACAGGGGGGGGCGGGGAGCTGTTTTTT. Protein: CATSDRWTGGGGELFF.

This rearrangement joins TRBV2 to TRBJ2-4, with 13 bases lining up with TRBD2. The CDR3 contains 21 residues. The V segment lost 7 bases and the J segment 1 base; nucleotides outside the gene matches: 19. The germline V gene has CDR1 SNHLY and CDR2 FYNNEI. The CDR3 here is CASTTPSAGTSGREAKNIQYF. Written as DNA, the CDR3 is TGTGCCAGCACGACCCCGTCTGCCGGCACTAGCGGGAGGGAGGCCAAAAACATTCAGTACTTC.